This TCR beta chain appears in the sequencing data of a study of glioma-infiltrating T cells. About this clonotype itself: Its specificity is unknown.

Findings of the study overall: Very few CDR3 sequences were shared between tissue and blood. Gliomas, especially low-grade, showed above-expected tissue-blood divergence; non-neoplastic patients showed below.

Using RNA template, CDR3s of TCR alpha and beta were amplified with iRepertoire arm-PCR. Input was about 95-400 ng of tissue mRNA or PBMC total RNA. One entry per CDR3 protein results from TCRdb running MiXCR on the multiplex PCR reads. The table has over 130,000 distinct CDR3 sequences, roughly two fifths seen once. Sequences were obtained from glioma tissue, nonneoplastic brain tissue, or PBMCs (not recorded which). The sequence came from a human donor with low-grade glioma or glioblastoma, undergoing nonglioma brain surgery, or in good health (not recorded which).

The CDR3 region is CASSGDSHRAFF. CDR3 bases: TGTGCCAGCAGTGGCGACAGTCACAGAGCTTTCTTT. The chain recombines TRBV6-1 with TRBJ1-1; the D gene is possibly TRBD1 (5 bases). Germline lookup yields CDR1 MNHNS and CDR2 SASEGT. The germline V and J ends were trimmed by 4 bases and 10 bases, with 13 bases remaining between them. The CDR3 consists of 12 residues.